Sequencing of this T cell receptor (beta chain) was carried out in a study of blood T cell repertoires in COVID-19 (TCRdb year 2020). Notes on the research overall: The collaborator samples originated in the United States, Italy and Spain and spanned the acute and convalescent phases of COVID-19. Where available, HLA class I and class II types were obtained from metadata supplied by the sample provider rather than from assay-based typing. Samples came from the ongoing ImmuneRACE study (first 160 participants) plus 1,254 subjects from 6 global collaborators. The sample metadata nearly always contained a de-identified subject ID, COVID-19 status, age in years and sex. The repertoires were released in a freely available public database meant as a resource for research on the immune response to SARS-CoV-2. The dataset comprised deeply sampled blood TCRbeta repertoires from subjects exposed to, actively infected with, or recovered from COVID-19. The prospective study material was composed of cDNA or gDNA derived from T cells, B-cell-depleted T cells, or PBMCs. Findings and caveats that apply to the study as a whole: Clinical and demographic metadata were provided uncurated, with the amount varying by source and participant.

This clone was counted only a few times. The target of this receptor is not known. No per-base quality is available; no much larger clone lies one base away. V has 8 bases trimmed and J has 2 bases trimmed; junction bases matching no gene number 7. From cysteine to phenylalanine, the CDR3 is 15 amino acids long. Left in the record is the CDR3 DNA by itself, 45 bases read in frame from the first base. CDR1 and CDR2, per the germline V gene, are MNHEY and SVGAGI. TCRbeta CDR3 regions were amplified from genomic DNA using the immunoSEQ Assay, a bias-controlled multiplex PCR. Per the authors' processing: Within the assay, amplification of reference gene primers was used to estimate how many nucleated cells each sample contained. To quantify the absolute abundance of each unique TCRbeta CDR3 rearrangement, sequence reads were collapsed and filtered. For each sample, productive Simpson clonality was calculated as the square root of Simpson's diversity index across productive rearrangements. TCRdb limited this immuneACCESS table to in-frame rearrangements with V and J called. A share of clones is missing; checked studies link under half to unresolved V genes, and the rest is unexplained. Clone size and the V and J calls come from that table; the DNA yielded D and trimming. For this sample there are approximately 250,000 clones; roughly 89% appear just once. The biggest ten clones account for more than 3.5% of the sample.

Participants in the prospective study were aged roughly 18 to 90 years, lived in 24 United States geographic areas, and enrolled through a virtual design. In the prospective study, cohorts were assigned on the basis of participant-reported clinical history obtained from a screening survey and a study questionnaire. ImmuneRACE Cohort 3 recovered participants were defined by two consecutive negative NP/OP PCR tests, healthcare professional clearance, or symptom resolution. Each participant in the prospective study had whole blood, serum and a nasopharyngeal or oropharyngeal swab collected by mobile phlebotomists. Participants in the prospective study had the option to provide additional blood draws and questionnaires over a roughly 2-month period. Before DNA extraction, prospective study blood samples were shipped either frozen or at room temperature.

The sequenced material came from PBMCs or T cells enriched from blood (not recorded which). The sequence was obtained from a woman aged 25 to 45 who had recovered from COVID-19. Recombination joined TRBV6-5 with TRBJ1-5; 9 bases in between match TRBD1. At the DNA level, the sequence is TGTGCCAGCGGAACAGGGGGCTATGGCAATCAGCCCCAGCATTTT. It encodes CASGTGGYGNQPQHF.